Here is one T cell receptor beta chain with its context. Its antigen is not known. V lost 1 base and J 8 bases, leaving 17 bases between the germline ends. This CDR3 is built from 15 residues. Looked up from germline, CDR1 is LGHDT and CDR2 is YNNKEL (reference sequence). Some clones are missing from TCRdb's copy, which holds only in-frame ones; the method was immunoSEQ multiplex PCR. The table lists about 59,000 clones, approximately 92% of them singletons. This entry comes from a study of T cell responses to AZD1222 COVID-19 vaccine. Study observations and caveats: Spike-specific TCR repertoires showed rising breadth and depth after two AZD1222 doses. Baseline seropositivity characterized only six or seven AZD1222 recipients. None of the repertoires were sampled until the peak T cell response had passed.

Combined were second doses at about 4 or about 12 weeks. Sample: peripheral blood, taken 28 days after the second AZD1222 dose. V gene TRBV3-1 (or the pseudogene TRBV3-2) combines with J gene TRBJ1-2; D gene unclear. The sequence derives from an adult who received the AZD1222 COVID-19 vaccine. CDR3 in DNA: TGTGCCAGCAGCCAAGGGGTGGAAGGGCTGGGAGGCTACACCTTC. It encodes CASSQGVEGLGGYTF.